The clone carrying this TCR beta chain was picked up a small number of times. Its antigen is unidentified. The data stem from a study of early stage breast cancer tumors. About the research overall: ER+/PR+/HER2- status applied to about 70% of the 16 invasive breast tumors.

The study, taken as a whole, reports: Tumor and normal breast were distinguished via blood comparison in 14 of 16 patients.

Each sample had two DNA replicates, roughly 0.5 ug blood or around 1.6 ug tissue. Profiled with immunoSEQ multiplex PCR; TCRdb holds only in-frame clones, not every one. The repertoire holds about 41,000 clones, with over 60% as singletons. Germline V CDR1 and CDR2: SQVTM, ANQGSEA. The V segment lost 7 bases and the J segment 2 bases; nucleotides outside the gene matches: 6. The CDR3 is 13 amino acids. The source is a person between 50 and 60 years old with breast cancer. The sample was blood. The chain links TRBV29-1 to TRBJ1-1, with 8 bases matching TRBD1. The CDR3 is CSARQGTNTEAFF. The CDR3 DNA reads TGCAGCGCCCGACAGGGGACAAACACTGAAGCTTTCTTT.